Shown below are 21 T cell receptor beta chains from a single sample sequenced in a study of T cell responses to AZD1222 COVID-19 vaccine. Profiled with immunoSEQ multiplex PCR; TCRdb holds only in-frame clones, not every one. The table records over 120,000 clones, around 92% of them present only once. The sample here was peripheral blood, taken 28 days after the second AZD1222 dose. The receptors were sampled from an adult who received the AZD1222 COVID-19 vaccine.

V is TRBV30 and J is TRBJ2-7; D unclear. V lost 0 bases, J lost 5 bases, and 5 bases lay in between. Germline values: CDR1 GTSNPN, CDR2 SVGIG (reference sequence). The CDR3 totals 11 residues. The CDR3 DNA sequence: TGTGCCTGGAGTGTAGGCCACGAGCAGTACTTC. Amino acid sequence: CAWSVGHEQYF.

This clone was detected only once. V usage is TRBV4-3 and J usage is TRBJ1-2; TRBD1 might be the D (5 bases). Trimming pared 0 bases from V and 6 bases from J, leaving 14 bases between. This CDR3 spans 15 amino acids. In germline, CDR1 is LGHNA, CDR2 YSLEER. For the CDR3, the DNA is TGCGCCAGCAGCCAAGATCGTTACGGGACCGATGGCTACACCTTC. Encoded protein: CASSQDRYGTDGYTF.

CDR3 sequence (DNA): TGCGCCAGCAGTCAATCCCGGGTGCCTGGGCGGGAGGCCCACAATGAGCAGTTCTTC. Protein sequence: CASSQSRVPGREAHNEQFF. V and J are TRBV23-1 and TRBJ2-1; 8 nucleotides line up with TRBD2. TRBV23-1 is marked as an open reading frame, function uncertain. V gave up 0 bases and J gave up 5 bases; unmatched junction bases: 15. This CDR3 has 19 residues.

The chain recombines TRBV7-9 with TRBJ2-1; 12 nucleotides agree with TRBD2. With 5 bases clipped from V and 5 bases from J, the junction kept 10 bases outside the gene matches. The CDR3 is made up of 17 amino acids. CDR1 and CDR2 from the germline V gene are SEHNR and FQNEAQ (reference sequence). The CDR3 reads CASSRGLAGLPNNEQFF. The DNA of the CDR3 is TGTGCCAGCAGCCGGGGACTAGCGGGCCTCCCGAACAATGAGCAGTTCTTC.

Comments on this clone: The conserved closing phenylalanine or tryptophan is absent in this CDR3, likely reflecting a read error. The limits of the CDR3 on the DNA are not certain, so only TCRdb's listed CDR3 is given. This chain links TRBV30 with TRBJ1-1; TRBD1, the D gene given by the table, was not confirmed from the DNA. 14 amino acids form the CDR3, both terminal residues included. The germline V gene encodes CDR1 GTSNPN and CDR2 SVGIG (reference sequence). The CDR3 loop reads CAWSAIRAGGVEVV.

This clone has only one observation. The J gene is TRBJ2-3, the V gene TRBV5-5; TRBD2 is a possible D gene (6 bases). CDR3 length: 12 amino acids. The ends were cut back, 4 bases at V and 6 bases at J, with 9 bases in the middle. Germline V gene lookup returns CDR1 SGHKS and CDR2 YYEKEE (reference sequence). CDR3 sequence: CASSLGLDTQYF. CDR3 nucleotides: TGTGCCAGCAGCCTGGGACTCGATACGCAGTATTTT.

The chain employs TRBV5-5 and TRBJ1-6; tentative D call: TRBD1 (6 bases). V shed 4 bases and J shed 10 bases, with 15 bases lying between them. This CDR3 is 14 amino acids long. Germline CDR1 reads SGHKS; CDR2 reads YYEKEE (reference sequence). The CDR3, as DNA: TGTGCCAGCAGCACACAGGGAATCGGATCACCCCTCCACTTT. Amino acids: CASSTQGIGSPLHF.

The rearrangement links TRBV11-3 to TRBJ1-1; D gene unclear. Germline V CDR1 and CDR2: SGHNT, YENEEA. CDR3 length equals 13 residues. The V end lost 4 bases, the J end lost 0 bases, and 6 bases lay between the germline ends. The DNA for the CDR3 is TGTGCCAGCAGCTCTCGTATGAACACTGAAGCTTTCTTT. Its translation: CASSSRMNTEAFF. Complete variable domain (other parts from reference TRBV11-3 and TRBJ1-1): EAGVVQSPRYKIIEKKQPVAFWCNPISGHNTLYWYLQNLGQGPELLIRYENEEAVDDSQLPKDRFSAERLKGVDSTLKIQPAELGDSAVYLCASSSRMNTEAFFGQGTRLTVV.

The chain combines TRBV27 with TRBJ1-5; 10 bases fit TRBD1. CDR3 length: 16 amino acids. Germline trimming cut 2 bases from V and 3 bases from J; bases unmatched to any gene: 4. The V gene's germline CDR1 is MNHEY and CDR2 SMNVEV (reference sequence). CDR3 amino acids: CASSLLGTGVNQPQHF. The CDR3 bases are TGTGCCAGCAGTTTACTAGGGACAGGGGTCAATCAGCCCCAGCATTTT.

This chain uses TRBV6-1 with TRBJ2-4; TRBD1 or TRBD2 may be the D gene (5 bases each). Germline values: CDR1 MNHNS, CDR2 SASEGT. This CDR3 contains 16 residues. V shed 2 bases and J shed 0 bases, with 11 bases lying between them. CDR3 nucleotide sequence: TGTGCCAGCAGTGAATGGGCAGGGACAGCCAAAAACATTCAGTACTTC. The encoded protein is CASSEWAGTAKNIQYF.

The rearrangement links TRBV19 to TRBJ1-1; TRBD1 matches at 7 bases. This CDR3 is 13 amino acids long. V dropped 7 bases and J dropped 2; count of bases not matched to a gene: 4. CDR1 is LNHDA and CDR2 is SQIVND in the germline V gene (reference sequence). CDR3 coding DNA: TGTGCCAGTAATAGACAGGGTAACACTGAAGCTTTCTTT. It is translated as CASNRQGNTEAFF.

This clone was seen once. This rearrangement joins TRBV4-2 to TRBJ2-2, with D possibly being TRBD1 (6 bases). This CDR3 is 17 amino acids long. Trimming cost V 4 bases and J 2 bases, with 17 bases left between them. Germline loops: CDR1 LGHNA, CDR2 YNFKEQ. The CDR3 coding sequence is TGTGCCAGCAGCCGGTGGTCGAGGGGGACCAACACCGGGGAGCTGTTTTTT. It codes for CASSRWSRGTNTGELFF.

The chain uses TRBV5-1 and TRBJ2-7; D ambiguous. The CDR3 totals 14 residues. The V end lost 4 bases, the J end lost 2 bases, and 13 bases lay between the germline ends. CDR1 and CDR2 (germline): SGHRS, YFSETQ. The CDR3 DNA sequence: TGCGCCAGCAGCCCCATAGCTACTACCTACGAGCAGTACTTC. This gives the protein CASSPIATTYEQYF.

The count of this clone is one. The chain joins TRBV5-5 to TRBJ1-1; maybe TRBD1 (6 bases). CDR1 and CDR2 (germline): SGHKS, YYEKEE (reference sequence). The V gene lost 4 bases and the J gene lost 0 bases, with 13 bases spanning the gap. The CDR3 is 15 amino acids. The CDR3 protein is CASSPAGTLNTEAFF. In DNA form, the CDR3 reads TGTGCCAGCAGCCCCGCCGGGACATTGAACACTGAAGCTTTCTTT.

The CDR3 loop reads CASSPNSGSSYNEQFF. The CDR3 nucleotides read TGTGCCAGCTCACCTAATAGCGGAAGCTCCTACAATGAGCAGTTCTTC. V and J are TRBV18 and TRBJ2-1, with D possibly TRBD2 on 6 matching bases. The CDR3 has 16 amino acids. In germline, CDR1 is KGHSH, CDR2 LQKENI. V lost 3 bases, J lost 0 bases, and 12 bases lay in between.

The chain uses TRBV19 and TRBJ2-7, with D perhaps TRBD2 (6 bases). Trimming removed 5 bases from V and 0 bases from J, with 23 bases in between. The CDR3 spans 18 residues. Germline values: CDR1 LNHDA, CDR2 SQIVND (reference sequence). CDR3 DNA: TGTGCCAGTAGTCCTGGGACTCGAACTGTGGCAGCCTCCTACGAGCAGTACTTC. This translates into CASSPGTRTVAASYEQYF.

The chain recombines TRBV9 with TRBJ1-5; D uncertain. The V gene's germline CDR1 is SGDLS and CDR2 YYNGEE. The CDR3 is 14 residues long. Deletions cut 0 bases from V and 3 bases from J, with 7 bases between. CDR3 sequence: CASSVGTDNQPQHF. CDR3 in DNA: TGTGCCAGCAGCGTAGGTACAGACAATCAGCCCCAGCATTTT.

V gene TRBV28 combines with J gene TRBJ1-2; D is unclear. The CDR3 is 15 residues long. The ends were cut back, 2 bases at V and 1 base at J, with 11 bases in the middle. The V gene's germline CDR1 is MDHEN and CDR2 SYDVKM. CDR3 sequence: CASSLPLALNYGYTF. The CDR3 nucleotides are TGTGCCAGCAGTTTACCTCTCGCACTTAACTATGGCTACACCTTC.

In this sample, this clone turned up once. The chain links TRBV28 to TRBJ2-7; D remains ambiguous. CDR3 length: 10 residues. CDR1 and CDR2 from the germline V gene are MDHEN and SYDVKM. Trimming shortened V by 10 bases and J by 5 bases, and 9 bases separated the two germline ends. CDR3: CATKDHEQYF. CDR3 in DNA: TGTGCCACCAAGGACCACGAGCAGTACTTC. Combining the CDR3 with reference TRBV28 and TRBJ2-7 gives the whole variable domain DVKVTQSSRYLVKRTGEKVFLECVQDMDHENMFWYRQDPGLGLRLIYFSYDVKMKEKGDIPEGYSVSREKKERFSLILESASTNQTSMYLCATKDHEQYFGPGTRLTVT.

V and J are TRBV7-2 and TRBJ2-1; possibly TRBD2 for D (5 bases). This CDR3 spans 17 amino acids. Trimming pared 0 bases from V and 1 base from J, leaving 13 bases between. Germline values: CDR1 SGHTA, CDR2 FQGNSA. The CDR3 DNA reads TGTGCCAGCAGCTTAGCGCCGGGATGGGGTTCCTACAATGAGCAGTTCTTC. This translates into CASSLAPGWGSYNEQFF.

The chain uses TRBV28 and TRBJ2-2, with TRBD2 as a possible D gene (5 bases). CDR1 MDHEN and CDR2 SYDVKM come from the germline V gene. The CDR3 length is 15 residues. Trimming stripped 6 bases from V and 4 bases from J, with 15 bases between. In DNA, the CDR3 is TGTGCCAGCAGGATAGACGGAGGAGTCACCGGGGAGCTGTTTTTT. Protein product: CASRIDGGVTGELFF.